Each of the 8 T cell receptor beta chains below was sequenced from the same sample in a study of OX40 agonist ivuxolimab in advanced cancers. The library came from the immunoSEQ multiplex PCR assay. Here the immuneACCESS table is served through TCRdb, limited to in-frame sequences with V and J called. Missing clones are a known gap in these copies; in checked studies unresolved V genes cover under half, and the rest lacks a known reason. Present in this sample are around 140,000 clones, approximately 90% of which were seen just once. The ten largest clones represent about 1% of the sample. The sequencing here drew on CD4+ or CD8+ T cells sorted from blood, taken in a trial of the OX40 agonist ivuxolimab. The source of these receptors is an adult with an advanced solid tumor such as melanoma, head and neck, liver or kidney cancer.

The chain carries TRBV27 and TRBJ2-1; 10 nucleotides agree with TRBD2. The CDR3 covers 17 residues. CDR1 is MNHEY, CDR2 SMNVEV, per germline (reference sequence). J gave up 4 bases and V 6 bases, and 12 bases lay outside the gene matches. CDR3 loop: CASSALAGASYYNEQFF. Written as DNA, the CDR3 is TGTGCCAGCAGCGCCCTAGCGGGAGCCTCGTATTACAATGAGCAGTTCTTC.

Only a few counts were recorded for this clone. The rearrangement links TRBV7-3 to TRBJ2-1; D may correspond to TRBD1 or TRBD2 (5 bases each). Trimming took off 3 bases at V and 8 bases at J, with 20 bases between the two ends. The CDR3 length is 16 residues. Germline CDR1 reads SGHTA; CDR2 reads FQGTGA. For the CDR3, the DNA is TGTGCCAGCAGCTTTCAGAGGCCGTCCATGGGGGATGAGCAGTTCTTC. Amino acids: CASSFQRPSMGDEQFF.

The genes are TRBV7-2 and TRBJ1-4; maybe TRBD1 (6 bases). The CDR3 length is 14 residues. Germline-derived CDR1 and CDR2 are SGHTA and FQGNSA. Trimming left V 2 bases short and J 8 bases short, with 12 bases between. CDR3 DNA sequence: TGTGCCAGCAGCTTAAGAACAGGGAGGGAAAAACTGTTTTTT. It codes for CASSLRTGREKLFF.

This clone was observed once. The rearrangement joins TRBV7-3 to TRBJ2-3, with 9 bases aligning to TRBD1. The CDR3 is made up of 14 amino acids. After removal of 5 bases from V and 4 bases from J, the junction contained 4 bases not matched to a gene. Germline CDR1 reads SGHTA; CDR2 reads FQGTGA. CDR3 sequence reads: CASSPDRGPDTQYF. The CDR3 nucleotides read TGTGCCAGCAGCCCGGACAGGGGCCCAGATACGCAGTATTTT.

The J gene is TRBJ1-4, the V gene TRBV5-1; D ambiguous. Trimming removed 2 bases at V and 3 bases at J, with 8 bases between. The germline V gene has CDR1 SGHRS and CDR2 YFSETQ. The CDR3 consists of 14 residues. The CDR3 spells CASSFTRPNEKLFF. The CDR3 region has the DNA TGCGCCAGCAGCTTCACACGACCTAATGAAAAACTGTTTTTT.

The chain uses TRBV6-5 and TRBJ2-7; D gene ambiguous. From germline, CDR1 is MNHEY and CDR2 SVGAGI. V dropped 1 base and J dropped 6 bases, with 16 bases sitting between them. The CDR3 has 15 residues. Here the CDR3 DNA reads TGTGCCAGCAGTTACTTGGGTCCCGTCCCGAGCGAGCAGTACTTC. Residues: CASSYLGPVPSEQYF.

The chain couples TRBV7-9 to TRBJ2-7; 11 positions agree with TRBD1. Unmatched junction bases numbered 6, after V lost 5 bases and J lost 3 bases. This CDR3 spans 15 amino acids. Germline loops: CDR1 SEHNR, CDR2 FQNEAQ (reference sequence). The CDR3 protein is CASSPKGTGGYEQYF. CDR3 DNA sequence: TGTGCCAGCAGCCCGAAGGGGACAGGGGGCTACGAGCAGTACTTC.

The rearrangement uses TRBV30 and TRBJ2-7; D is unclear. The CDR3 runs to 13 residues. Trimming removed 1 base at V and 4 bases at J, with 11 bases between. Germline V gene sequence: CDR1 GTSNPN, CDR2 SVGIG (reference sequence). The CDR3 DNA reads TGTGCCTGGAGTGCGGGCCAGTTGTACGAGCAGTACTTC. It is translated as CAWSAGQLYEQYF.